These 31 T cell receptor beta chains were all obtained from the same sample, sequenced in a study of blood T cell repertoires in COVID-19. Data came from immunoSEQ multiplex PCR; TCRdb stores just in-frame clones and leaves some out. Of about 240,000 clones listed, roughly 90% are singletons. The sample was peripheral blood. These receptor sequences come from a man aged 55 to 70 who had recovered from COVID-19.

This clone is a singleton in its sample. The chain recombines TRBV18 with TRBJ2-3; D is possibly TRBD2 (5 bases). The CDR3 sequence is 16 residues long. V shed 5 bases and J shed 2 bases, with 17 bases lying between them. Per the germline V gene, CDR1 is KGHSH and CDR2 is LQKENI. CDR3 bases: TGTGCCAGCTCATGGCCTAGCATCACCTACACAGATACGCAGTATTTT. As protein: CASSWPSITYTDTQYF.

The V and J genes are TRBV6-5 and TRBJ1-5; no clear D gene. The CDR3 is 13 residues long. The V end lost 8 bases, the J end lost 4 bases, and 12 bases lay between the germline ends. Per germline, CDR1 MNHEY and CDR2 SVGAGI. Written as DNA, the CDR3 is TGTGCCAGCTCCCGTGGAGCAAATCAGCCCCAGCATTTT. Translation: CASSRGANQPQHF.

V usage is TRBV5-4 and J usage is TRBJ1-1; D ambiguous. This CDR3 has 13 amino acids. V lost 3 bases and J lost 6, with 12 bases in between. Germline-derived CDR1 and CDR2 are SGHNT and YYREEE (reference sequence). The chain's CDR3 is CASSSTVRAEAFF. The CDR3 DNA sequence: TGTGCCAGCAGCTCCACAGTGAGGGCTGAAGCTTTCTTT.

CDR3 in amino acids: CASSLISGRVTGELFF. CDR3 in DNA: TGCGCCAGCAGCTTAATCTCGGGTCGTGTCACCGGGGAGCTGTTTTTT. The rearrangement links TRBV5-1 to TRBJ2-2, with D unresolved. The CDR3 contains 16 residues. Trimming cost V 2 bases and J 4 bases, with 15 bases left between them. Germline V gives CDR1 SGHRS, CDR2 YFSETQ.

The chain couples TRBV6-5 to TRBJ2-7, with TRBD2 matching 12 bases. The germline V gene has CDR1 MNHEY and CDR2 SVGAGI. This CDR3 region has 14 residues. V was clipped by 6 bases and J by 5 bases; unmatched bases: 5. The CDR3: CASSRGTSGHEQYF. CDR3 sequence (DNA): TGTGCCAGCAGCCGCGGGACTAGCGGGCACGAGCAGTACTTC.

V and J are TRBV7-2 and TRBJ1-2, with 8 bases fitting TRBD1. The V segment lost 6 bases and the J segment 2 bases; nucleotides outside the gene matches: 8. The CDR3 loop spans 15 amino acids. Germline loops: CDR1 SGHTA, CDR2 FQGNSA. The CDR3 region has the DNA TGTGCCAGCAGTAGGACTTCAGGGGGCAACTATGGCTACACCTTC. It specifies CASSRTSGGNYGYTF. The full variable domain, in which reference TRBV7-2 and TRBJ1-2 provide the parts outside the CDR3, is GAGVSQSPSNKVTEKGKDVELRCDPISGHTALYWYRQSLGQGLEFLIYFQGNSAPDKSGLPSDRFSAERTGGSVSTLTIQRTQQEDSAVYLCASSRTSGGNYGYTFGSGTRLTVV.

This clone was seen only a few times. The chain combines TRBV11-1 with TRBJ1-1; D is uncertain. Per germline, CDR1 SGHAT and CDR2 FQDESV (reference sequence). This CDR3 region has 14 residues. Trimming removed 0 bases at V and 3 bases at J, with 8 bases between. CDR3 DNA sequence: TGTGCCAGCAGCTTAGCGCAATACTACACTGAAGCTTTCTTT. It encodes CASSLAQYYTEAFF. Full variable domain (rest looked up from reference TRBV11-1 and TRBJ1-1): EAEVAQSPRYKITEKSQAVAFWCDPISGHATLYWYRQILGQGPELLVQFQDESVVDDSQLPKDRFSAERLKGVDSTLKIQPAELGDSAMYLCASSLAQYYTEAFFGQGTRLTVV.

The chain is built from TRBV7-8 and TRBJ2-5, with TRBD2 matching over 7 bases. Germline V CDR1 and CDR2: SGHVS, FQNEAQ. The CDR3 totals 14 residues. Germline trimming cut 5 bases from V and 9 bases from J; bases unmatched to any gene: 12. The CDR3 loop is CASSPGGGRAAQYF. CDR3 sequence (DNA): TGTGCCAGCAGCCCAGGTGGGGGGAGGGCGGCCCAGTACTTC.

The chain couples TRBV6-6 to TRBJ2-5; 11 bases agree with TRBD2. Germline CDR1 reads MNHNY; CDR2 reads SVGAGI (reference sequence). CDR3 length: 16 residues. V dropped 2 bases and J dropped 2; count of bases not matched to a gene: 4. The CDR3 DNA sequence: TGTGCCAGCAGTTACGCTAGCGGGGGGTCTCAAGAGACCCAGTACTTC. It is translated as CASSYASGGSQETQYF.

CDR3 coding DNA: TGTGCCAGCTCACCACCGGGTCTCAGGCGGGGCGGCTACACCTTC. Encoded protein: CASSPPGLRRGGYTF. The rearrangement joins TRBV18 to TRBJ1-2; maybe TRBD1 (5 bases). Per the germline V gene, CDR1 is KGHSH and CDR2 is LQKENI. The CDR3 is 15 residues long. Trimming removed 0 bases at V and 8 bases at J, with 16 bases between.

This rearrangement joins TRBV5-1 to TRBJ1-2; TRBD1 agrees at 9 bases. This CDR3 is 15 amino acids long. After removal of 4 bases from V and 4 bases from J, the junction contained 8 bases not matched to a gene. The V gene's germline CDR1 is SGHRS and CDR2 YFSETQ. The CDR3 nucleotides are TGCGCCAGCAGCCCCGGGGGGGGACAGGGCTATGGCTACACCTTC. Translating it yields CASSPGGGQGYGYTF.

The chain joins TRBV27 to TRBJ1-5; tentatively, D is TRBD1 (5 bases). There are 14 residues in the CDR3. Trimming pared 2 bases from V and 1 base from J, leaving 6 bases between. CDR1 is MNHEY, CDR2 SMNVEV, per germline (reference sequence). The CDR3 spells CASSLRQSNQPQHF. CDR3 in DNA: TGTGCCAGCAGTTTAAGACAGAGCAATCAGCCCCAGCATTTT.

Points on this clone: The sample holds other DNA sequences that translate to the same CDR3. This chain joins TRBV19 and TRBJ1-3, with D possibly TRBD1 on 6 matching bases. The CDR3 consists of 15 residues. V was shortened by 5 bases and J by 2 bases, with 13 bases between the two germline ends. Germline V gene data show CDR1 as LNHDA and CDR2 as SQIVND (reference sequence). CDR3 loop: CASSLQGGPGNTIYF. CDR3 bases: TGTGCCAGTAGTCTACAGGGTGGGCCTGGAAACACCATATATTTT.

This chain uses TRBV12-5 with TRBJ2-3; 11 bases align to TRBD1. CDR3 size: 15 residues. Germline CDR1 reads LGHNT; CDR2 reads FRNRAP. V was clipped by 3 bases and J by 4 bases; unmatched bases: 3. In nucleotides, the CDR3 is TGTGCTAGTGGTTTAGGACAGGGGGCGGCAGATACGCAGTATTTT. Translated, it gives CASGLGQGAADTQYF.

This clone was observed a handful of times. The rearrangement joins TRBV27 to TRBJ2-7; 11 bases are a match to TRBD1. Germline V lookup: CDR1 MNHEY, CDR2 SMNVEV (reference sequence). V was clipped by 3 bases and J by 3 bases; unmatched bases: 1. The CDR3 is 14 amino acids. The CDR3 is CASSFGTGGYEQYF. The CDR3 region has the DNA TGTGCCAGCAGTTTTGGGACAGGGGGCTACGAGCAGTACTTC.

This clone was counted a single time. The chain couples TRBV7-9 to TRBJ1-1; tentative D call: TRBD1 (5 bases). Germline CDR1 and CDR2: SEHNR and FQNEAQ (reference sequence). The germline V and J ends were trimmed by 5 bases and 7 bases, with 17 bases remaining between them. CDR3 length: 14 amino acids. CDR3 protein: CASSPHQGIGEAFF. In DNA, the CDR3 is TGTGCCAGCAGCCCCCATCAGGGAATCGGTGAAGCTTTCTTT.

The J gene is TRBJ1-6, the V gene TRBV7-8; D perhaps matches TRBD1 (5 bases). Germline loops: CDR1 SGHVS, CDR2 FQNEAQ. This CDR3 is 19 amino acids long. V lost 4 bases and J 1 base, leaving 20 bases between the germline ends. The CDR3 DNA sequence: TGTGCCAGCAGCTCGCGGACGGGAGGGGAGTTTTCCTATAATTCACCCCTCCACTTT. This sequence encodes CASSSRTGGEFSYNSPLHF.

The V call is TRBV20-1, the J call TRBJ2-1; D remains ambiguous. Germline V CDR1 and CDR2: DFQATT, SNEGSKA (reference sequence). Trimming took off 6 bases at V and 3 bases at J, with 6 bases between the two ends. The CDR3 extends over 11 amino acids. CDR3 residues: CSAEHYNEQFF. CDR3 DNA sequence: TGCAGTGCAGAGCACTACAATGAGCAGTTCTTC.

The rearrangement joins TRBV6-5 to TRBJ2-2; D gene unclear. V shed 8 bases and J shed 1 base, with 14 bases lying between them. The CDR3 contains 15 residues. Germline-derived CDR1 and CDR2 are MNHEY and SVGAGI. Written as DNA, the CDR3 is TGTGCCAGCTCTCCTGACATCCAGAACACCGGGGAGCTGTTTTTT. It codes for CASSPDIQNTGELFF.

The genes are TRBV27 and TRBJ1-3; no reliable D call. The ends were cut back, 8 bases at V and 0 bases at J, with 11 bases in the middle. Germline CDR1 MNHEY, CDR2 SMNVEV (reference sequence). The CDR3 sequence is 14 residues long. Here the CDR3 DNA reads TGTGCCAGCCGCGGATACGACTCTGGAAACACCATATATTTT. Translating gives CASRGYDSGNTIYF.

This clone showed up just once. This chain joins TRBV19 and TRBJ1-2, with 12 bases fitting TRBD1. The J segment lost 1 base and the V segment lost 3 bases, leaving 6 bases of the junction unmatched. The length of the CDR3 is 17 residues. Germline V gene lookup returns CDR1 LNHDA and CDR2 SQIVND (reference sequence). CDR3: CASSMGTGGTVNYGYTF. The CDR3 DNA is TGTGCCAGTAGTATGGGGACAGGGGGCACGGTTAACTATGGCTACACCTTC.

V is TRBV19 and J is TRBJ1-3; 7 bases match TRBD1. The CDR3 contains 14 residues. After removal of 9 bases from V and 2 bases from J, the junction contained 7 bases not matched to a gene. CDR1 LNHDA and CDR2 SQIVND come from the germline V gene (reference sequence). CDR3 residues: CASNAGQPGNTIYF. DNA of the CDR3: TGTGCCAGCAACGCGGGACAGCCTGGAAACACCATATATTTT.

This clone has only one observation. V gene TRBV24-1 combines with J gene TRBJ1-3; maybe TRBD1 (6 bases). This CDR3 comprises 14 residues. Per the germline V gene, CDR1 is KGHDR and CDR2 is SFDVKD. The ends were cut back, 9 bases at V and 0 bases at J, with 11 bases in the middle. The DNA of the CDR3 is TGTGCCACCGGTCAAGGGGGCTCTGGAAACACCATATATTTT. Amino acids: CATGQGGSGNTIYF.

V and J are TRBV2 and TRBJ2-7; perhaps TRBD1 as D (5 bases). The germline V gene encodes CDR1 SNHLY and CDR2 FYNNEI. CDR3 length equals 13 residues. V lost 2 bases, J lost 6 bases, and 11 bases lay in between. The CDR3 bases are TGTGCCAGCAGTGAATGGACCCAGGGCGAGCAGTACGTC. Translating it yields CASSEWTQGEQYV.

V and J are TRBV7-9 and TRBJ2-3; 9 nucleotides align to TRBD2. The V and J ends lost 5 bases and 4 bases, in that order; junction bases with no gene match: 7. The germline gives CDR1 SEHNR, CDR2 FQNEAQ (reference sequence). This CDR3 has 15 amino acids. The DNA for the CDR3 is TGTGCCAGCAGCCGGGCGCGGGGGGGCGCAGATACGCAGTATTTT. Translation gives CASSRARGGADTQYF.

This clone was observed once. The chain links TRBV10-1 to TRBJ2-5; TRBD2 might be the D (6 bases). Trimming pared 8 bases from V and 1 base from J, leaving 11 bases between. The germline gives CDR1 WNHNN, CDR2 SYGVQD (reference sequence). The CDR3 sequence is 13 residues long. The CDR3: CASGGVFQETQYF. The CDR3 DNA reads TGCGCCAGCGGCGGGGTTTTCCAAGAGACCCAGTACTTC.

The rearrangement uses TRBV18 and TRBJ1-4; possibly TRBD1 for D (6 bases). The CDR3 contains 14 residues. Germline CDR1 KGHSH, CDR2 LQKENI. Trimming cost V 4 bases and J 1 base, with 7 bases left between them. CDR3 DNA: TGTGCCAGCTCACGGGGGCAAACTAATGAAAAACTGTTTTTT. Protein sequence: CASSRGQTNEKLFF.

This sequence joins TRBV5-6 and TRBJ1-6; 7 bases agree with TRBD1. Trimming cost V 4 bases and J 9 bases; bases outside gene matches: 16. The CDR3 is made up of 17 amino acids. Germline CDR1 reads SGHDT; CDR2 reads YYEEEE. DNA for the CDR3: TGTGCCAGCAGCGTGCTACAGGGGTATACGTCCGGTTCACCCCTCCACTTT. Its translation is CASSVLQGYTSGSPLHF.

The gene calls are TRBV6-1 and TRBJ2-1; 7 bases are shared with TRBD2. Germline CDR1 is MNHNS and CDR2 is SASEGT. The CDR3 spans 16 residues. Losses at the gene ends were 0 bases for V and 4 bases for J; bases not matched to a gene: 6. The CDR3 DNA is TGTGCCAGCAGTGAAGCTGGGGGACTACGGTACAATGAGCAGTTCTTC. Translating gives CASSEAGGLRYNEQFF.

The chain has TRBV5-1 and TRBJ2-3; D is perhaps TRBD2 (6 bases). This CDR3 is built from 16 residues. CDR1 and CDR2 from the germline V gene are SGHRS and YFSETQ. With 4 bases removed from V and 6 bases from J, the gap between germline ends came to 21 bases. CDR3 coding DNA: TGCGCCAGCAGCCTGGAATTCAGGAGGGCTTCTGATACGCAGTATTTT. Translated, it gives CASSLEFRRASDTQYF.

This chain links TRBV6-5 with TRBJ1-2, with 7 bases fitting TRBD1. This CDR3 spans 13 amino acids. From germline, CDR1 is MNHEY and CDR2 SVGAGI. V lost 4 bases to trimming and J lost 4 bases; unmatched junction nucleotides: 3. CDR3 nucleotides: TGTGCCAGCAGTTCGACAGGGTTCTATGGCTACACCTTC. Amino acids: CASSSTGFYGYTF.